These 4 T cell receptor beta chains were all obtained from the same sample, sequenced in a study of response to subunit inactivated influenza vaccine. TCRdb reprocessed the RT-PCR reads with MiXCR, giving one entry per CDR3 protein. Among almost 600,000 distinct CDR3 sequences listed, around 15% were seen once. The material sequenced was PBMCs from blood, taken 11 to 12 days after vaccination. These receptors all come from a man aged 45 to 65 who received an inactivated influenza vaccine.

The gene calls are TRBV7-8 and TRBJ2-1; TRBD2 matches at 11 bases. The V segment lost 5 bases and the J segment 2 bases; nucleotides outside the gene matches: 14. The CDR3 totals 19 residues. Germline V CDR1 and CDR2: SGHVS, FQNEAQ. CDR3 region: CASSPCSLAGGWTYNEQFF. CDR3 coding DNA: TGTGCCAGCAGCCCGTGCAGTCTAGCGGGAGGTTGGACCTACAATGAGCAGTTCTTC.

This sequence joins TRBV4-3 and TRBJ2-7; D call uncertain. The V end lost 3 bases, the J end lost 7 bases, and 7 bases lay between the germline ends. The CDR3 is 11 amino acids. From germline, CDR1 is LGHNA and CDR2 YSLEER. The CDR3 DNA sequence: TGCGCCAGCAGCCACGGGCGTGAGCAGTACTTC. Translation: CASSHGREQYF.

There are a few counts of this clonotype. The chain links TRBV12-3 or TRBV12-4 to TRBJ2-7, with a possible D match to TRBD1 (6 bases). This CDR3 has 16 amino acids. Trimming took 3 bases from V and 6 from J, leaving 21 bases between them. This CDR3 reads CASSFGFGWDKGEQYF. DNA for the CDR3: TGTGCCAGCAGTTTCGGTTTTGGCTGGGACAAAGGCGAGCAGTACTTC.

This clonotype was counted between two and nine times. This chain connects TRBV20-1 to TRBJ1-5; tentative D call: TRBD1 (6 bases). From germline, CDR1 is DFQATT and CDR2 SNEGSKA (reference sequence). The V end was cut by 0 bases, the J end by 5 bases, with 11 bases between. CDR3 length: 14 amino acids. CDR3 region: CSARDLQGDQPQHF. The DNA of the CDR3 is TGCAGTGCTAGAGATCTACAGGGAGATCAGCCCCAGCATTTT.